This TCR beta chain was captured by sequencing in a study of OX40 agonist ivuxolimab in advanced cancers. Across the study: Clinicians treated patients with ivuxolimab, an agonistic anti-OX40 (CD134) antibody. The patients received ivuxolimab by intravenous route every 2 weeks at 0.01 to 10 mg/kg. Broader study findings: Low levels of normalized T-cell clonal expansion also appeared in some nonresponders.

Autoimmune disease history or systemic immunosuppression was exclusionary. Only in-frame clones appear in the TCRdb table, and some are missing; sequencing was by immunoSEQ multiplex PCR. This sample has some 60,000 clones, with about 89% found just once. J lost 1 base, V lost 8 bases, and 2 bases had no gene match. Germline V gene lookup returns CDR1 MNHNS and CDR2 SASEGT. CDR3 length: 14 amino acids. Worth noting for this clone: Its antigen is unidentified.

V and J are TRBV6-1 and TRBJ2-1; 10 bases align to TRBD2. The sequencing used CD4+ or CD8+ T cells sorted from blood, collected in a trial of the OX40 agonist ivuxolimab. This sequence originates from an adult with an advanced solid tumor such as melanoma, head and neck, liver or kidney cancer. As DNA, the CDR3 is TGTGCCAGCGCTAGCGGGAGTTCCTACAATGAGCAGTTCTTC. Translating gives CASASGSSYNEQFF.